The present T cell receptor (beta chain) was sequenced within a study of T cells in Graves' hyperthyroidism and ophthalmopathy. Those patients with uncontrolled infection, other autoimmune disease, pregnancy or lactation were excluded. Amplification of TCR beta CDR3 regions was performed using RNA transcripts as template. First-round RT-PCR with HTBI primers amplified the TCR CDR3 region. TCRdb ran MiXCR on the multiplex PCR reads and lists one entry per CDR3 protein. Of some 320,000 distinct CDR3 sequences in the sample, roughly 13% were seen once. The V end was cut by 2 bases, the J end by 4 bases, with 13 bases between. This CDR3 has 16 amino acids. Germline V gene lookup returns CDR1 SGHTS and CDR2 YDEGEE.

The sample was blood. The chain is built from TRBV5-8 and TRBJ1-6; TRBD1 is a possible D gene (6 bases). The sequence came from a middle-aged woman with Graves' ophthalmopathy. The DNA for the CDR3 is TGTGCCAGCAGCTTCAGGAGGACAGCATATAATTCACCCCTCCACTTT. Protein: CASSFRRTAYNSPLHF.